A single sample is the source of the 32 T cell receptor beta chains below, sequenced in a study of OX40 agonist ivuxolimab in advanced cancers. Clones were read by immunoSEQ multiplex PCR, and TCRdb kept only the in-frame ones, dropping some. In the table there are 90,000 or so clones, about 90% of which are singletons. The specimen comprised CD4+ or CD8+ T cells sorted from blood, sampled in a trial of the OX40 agonist ivuxolimab. The receptors derive from an adult with an advanced solid tumor such as melanoma, head and neck, liver or kidney cancer.

The table lists this clone with a few counts. This sequence joins TRBV7-6 and TRBJ1-1, with D possibly matching TRBD1 (5 bases). Looked up from germline, CDR1 is SGHVS and CDR2 is FNYEAQ. Deletions cut 5 bases from V and 1 base from J, with 11 bases between. The CDR3 has 14 amino acids. The CDR3: CASSAGTGNTEAFF. In DNA, the CDR3 is TGTGCCAGCAGCGCCGGCACAGGGAACACTGAAGCTTTCTTT. Filled out from reference TRBV7-6 and TRBJ1-1, the complete variable domain reads GAGVSQSPRYKVTKRGQDVALRCDPISGHVSLYWYRQALGQGPEFLTYFNYEAQQDKSGLPNDRFSAERPEGSISTLTIQRTEQRDSAMYRCASSAGTGNTEAFFGQGTRLTVV.

This clone was observed a handful of times. Other DNA sequences of this sample code for an identical CDR3. The rearrangement uses TRBV20-1 and TRBJ1-2; D not resolved. Germline V gene data show CDR1 as DFQATT and CDR2 as SNEGSKA (reference sequence). The germline V and J ends were trimmed by 5 bases and 7 bases, with 5 bases remaining between them. The CDR3 contains 9 residues. CDR3 loop: CSAPGGYTF. In DNA, the CDR3 is TGCAGTGCTCCAGGTGGCTACACCTTC.

The V and J genes are TRBV6-5 and TRBJ1-5; D gene ambiguous. Germline V CDR1 and CDR2: MNHEY, SVGAGI. The CDR3 is 14 residues long. Trimming left V 2 bases short and J 7 bases short, with 12 bases between. CDR3 sequence (DNA): TGTGCCAGCAGTTACAAGGTGCTGGGACAGCCCCAGCATTTT. It yields the protein CASSYKVLGQPQHF.

The V and J genes are TRBV27 and TRBJ2-1; TRBD2 agrees at 8 bases. Trimming at V came to 2 bases and at J to 2 bases, leaving 2 bases not matched to a gene. CDR3 length equals 15 residues. Germline V lookup: CDR1 MNHEY, CDR2 SMNVEV (reference sequence). Here the CDR3 DNA reads TGTGCCAGCAGTTTAACGGGAGGGCCCTACAATGAGCAGTTCTTC. Its translation: CASSLTGGPYNEQFF.

This sequence joins TRBV28 and TRBJ2-3, with 9 nucleotides matching TRBD2. Trimming at V came to 3 bases and at J to 2 bases, leaving 9 bases not matched to a gene. In germline, CDR1 is MDHEN, CDR2 SYDVKM. The CDR3 runs to 17 residues. In DNA, the CDR3 is TGTGCCAGCAGTTTTATCTCTGCGGGGGGGATCACAGATACGCAGTATTTT. Translating it yields CASSFISAGGITDTQYF.

This chain uses TRBV4-1 with TRBJ1-5; TRBD1 might be the D (6 bases). The ends were cut back, 1 base at V and 6 bases at J, with 10 bases in the middle. This CDR3 spans 14 amino acids. Germline CDR1 MGHRA, CDR2 YSYEKL. CDR3 nucleotide sequence: TGCGCCAGCAGCCAAGGCACAGGGCTTCAGCCCCAGCATTTT. Translating gives CASSQGTGLQPQHF.

The chain combines TRBV28 with TRBJ1-5, with a tentative D call TRBD1 (6 bases). The CDR3 covers 15 residues. The V end lost 8 bases, the J end lost 1 base, and 15 bases lay between the germline ends. CDR1 MDHEN and CDR2 SYDVKM come from the germline V gene. This chain's CDR3 is CASRWWGRSNQPQHF. The CDR3 DNA follows: TGTGCCAGCCGATGGTGGGGGCGAAGCAATCAGCCCCAGCATTTT.

The rearrangement links TRBV11-2 to TRBJ2-7; maybe TRBD1 (5 bases). Trimming took off 0 bases at V and 4 bases at J, with 13 bases between the two ends. The CDR3 extends over 15 amino acids. Germline loops: CDR1 SGHAT, CDR2 FQNNGV. CDR3 loop: CASSLDLWGRYEQYV. CDR3 DNA: TGTGCCAGCAGCTTAGATCTATGGGGCAGGTACGAGCAGTACGTC.

The genes are TRBV30 and TRBJ1-2; D gene ambiguous. Trimming took off 3 bases at V and 4 bases at J, with 18 bases between the two ends. From germline, CDR1 is GTSNPN and CDR2 SVGIG (reference sequence). This CDR3 spans 15 amino acids. CDR3: CAWSPWGGLTYGYTF. Here the CDR3 DNA reads TGTGCCTGGAGCCCCTGGGGAGGGCTCACCTATGGCTACACCTTC.

This sequence joins TRBV29-1 and TRBJ2-5; D ambiguous. The CDR3 length is 12 residues. Trimming took off 1 base at V and 5 bases at J, with 8 bases between the two ends. From germline, CDR1 is SQVTM and CDR2 ANQGSEA. The CDR3 reads CSVEGIKETQYF. CDR3 sequence (DNA): TGCAGCGTTGAAGGTATAAAGGAGACCCAGTACTTC.

The chain links TRBV6-6 to TRBJ1-2; no clear D gene. Trimming cost V 5 bases and J 4 bases, with 17 bases left between them. The CDR3 contains 15 residues. Germline lookup yields CDR1 MNHNY and CDR2 SVGAGI (reference sequence). The CDR3 here is CASSGGWTESYGYTF. The DNA for the CDR3 is TGTGCCAGCAGTGGAGGCTGGACGGAGAGCTATGGCTACACCTTC.

The rearrangement uses TRBV6-6 and TRBJ2-4; 10 nucleotides align to TRBD2. After removal of 2 bases from V and 6 bases from J, the junction contained 4 bases not matched to a gene. Per germline, CDR1 MNHNY and CDR2 SVGAGI (reference sequence). The CDR3 covers 15 residues. Written as DNA, the CDR3 is TGTGCCAGCAGTTACCTAGCGGGAGAGGGAAACATTCAGTACTTC. Residues: CASSYLAGEGNIQYF.

The chain employs TRBV28 and TRBJ1-5; D gene ambiguous. Trimming took off 3 bases at V and 3 bases at J, with 12 bases between the two ends. Germline CDR1 is MDHEN and CDR2 is SYDVKM. The CDR3 totals 15 residues. CDR3 protein: CASSLSGFLNQPQHF. CDR3 DNA: TGTGCCAGCAGTTTGTCTGGATTCCTCAATCAGCCCCAGCATTTT. Using reference TRBV28 and TRBJ1-5 for the parts outside the CDR3, the full variable domain is DVKVTQSSRYLVKRTGEKVFLECVQDMDHENMFWYRQDPGLGLRLIYFSYDVKMKEKGDIPEGYSVSREKKERFSLILESASTNQTSMYLCASSLSGFLNQPQHFGDGTRLSIL.

This chain links TRBV6-5 with TRBJ1-6; D unclear. The CDR3 length is 16 residues. The V end lost 1 base, the J end lost 9 bases, and 16 bases lay between the germline ends. Germline values: CDR1 MNHEY, CDR2 SVGAGI. CDR3 sequence reads: CASSYYGGEISSPLHF. DNA of the CDR3: TGTGCCAGCAGTTACTATGGCGGGGAGATAAGTTCACCCCTCCACTTT.

In DNA, the CDR3 is TGTGCCAGCAGTTCGGGTGTGGGGGGTCTGGGTAGTAATCAGCCCCAGCATTTT. It yields the protein CASSSGVGGLGSNQPQHF. The chain is built from TRBV27 and TRBJ1-5; D possibly corresponds to TRBD1 (5 bases). The V gene lost 4 bases and the J gene lost 4 bases, with 23 bases spanning the gap. This CDR3 is built from 18 residues. CDR1 is MNHEY and CDR2 is SMNVEV in the germline V gene (reference sequence).

The rearrangement links TRBV4-1 to TRBJ1-1; D is unresolved. This CDR3 spans 13 amino acids. Trimming removed 0 bases from V and 5 bases from J, with 7 bases in between. Per the germline V gene, CDR1 is MGHRA and CDR2 is YSYEKL. The CDR3 nucleotides read TGCGCCAGCAGCCAAGATTCACGGACTGAAGCTTTCTTT. This codes for CASSQDSRTEAFF.

The gene calls are TRBV28 and TRBJ1-6; 8 bases are a match to TRBD1. This CDR3 spans 16 amino acids. V was clipped by 0 bases and J by 8 bases; unmatched bases: 6. Germline-derived CDR1 and CDR2 are MDHEN and SYDVKM. CDR3 amino acids: CASSLWMTGDDSPLHF. CDR3 DNA sequence: TGTGCCAGCAGTTTATGGATGACAGGGGATGATTCACCCCTCCACTTT.

This chain uses TRBV9 with TRBJ2-3; either TRBD1 or TRBD2 may supply D (6 bases each). The CDR3 is 18 residues long. CDR1 is SGDLS, CDR2 YYNGEE, per germline. Trimming stripped 3 bases from V and 1 base from J, with 21 bases between. CDR3 DNA: TGTGCCAGCAGCGCGCAATTGAACCTCGGGGGCGGCACAGATACGCAGTATTTT. It translates to CASSAQLNLGGGTDTQYF.

The rearrangement uses TRBV5-1 and TRBJ2-3; D is possibly TRBD1 or TRBD2 (6 bases each). V gave up 4 bases and J gave up 0 bases, with 12 bases separating them. The CDR3 has 15 amino acids. Germline-derived CDR1 and CDR2 are SGHRS and YFSETQ. The CDR3 region is CASSRRGTSTDTQYF. DNA of the CDR3: TGCGCCAGCAGCAGGAGGGGGACTAGCACAGATACGCAGTATTTT.

Only one count was recorded for this clone. The chain carries TRBV5-6 and TRBJ2-3; 9 nucleotides align to TRBD1. V lost 4 bases and J lost 3; bases outside the gene matches: 9. Germline V gene sequence: CDR1 SGHDT, CDR2 YYEEEE. The CDR3 has 16 amino acids. The CDR3 loop is CASSKKGQGETDTQYF. Here the CDR3 DNA reads TGTGCCAGCAGCAAGAAGGGACAGGGAGAAACAGATACGCAGTATTTT.

The genes are TRBV2 and TRBJ1-1; 8 bases match TRBD1. V lost 3 bases, J lost 1 base, and 10 bases stayed unmatched. Germline CDR1 and CDR2: SNHLY and FYNNEI. This CDR3 has 17 residues. The CDR3 coding sequence is TGTGCCAGCAGTGATAGGGGTTCAGGGGGCAGGAACACTGAAGCTTTCTTT. Its translation is CASSDRGSGGRNTEAFF. Together with reference TRBV2 and TRBJ1-1, the CDR3 gives the full variable domain: EPEVTQTPSHQVTQMGQEVILRCVPISNHLYFYWYRQILGQKVEFLVSFYNNEISEKSEIFDDQFSVERPDGSNFTLKIRSTKLEDSAMYFCASSDRGSGGRNTEAFFGQGTRLTVV.

The count of this clone is one. This CDR3 is also generated by other DNA sequences in the sample. The chain is built from TRBV9 and TRBJ1-3; D ambiguous. Trimming removed 0 bases from V and 8 bases from J, with 9 bases in between. The CDR3 totals 13 residues. In germline, CDR1 is SGDLS, CDR2 YYNGEE. CDR3 sequence: CASSVVGSDTIYF. CDR3 in DNA: TGTGCCAGCAGCGTAGTCGGGAGTGACACCATATATTTT.

The chain has TRBV7-9 and TRBJ2-3, with 8 bases that match TRBD2. The CDR3 totals 15 residues. Germline V gives CDR1 SEHNR, CDR2 FQNEAQ (reference sequence). After removal of 7 bases from V and 5 bases from J, the junction contained 11 bases not matched to a gene. For the CDR3, the DNA is TGTGCCAGCAAGGACCGGGAGGGCCAACGAGATACGCAGTATTTT. Protein: CASKDREGQRDTQYF. Supplemented by reference TRBV7-9 and TRBJ2-3, the full variable domain reads DTGVSQNPRHKITKRGQNVTFRCDPISEHNRLYWYRQTLGQGPEFLTYFQNEAQLEKSRLLSDRFSAERPKGSFSTLEIQRTEQGDSAMYLCASKDREGQRDTQYFGPGTRLTVL.

This clone was recorded once. The rearrangement links TRBV13 to TRBJ2-5, with unresolved D. This CDR3 region has 14 residues. The germline gives CDR1 PRHDT, CDR2 FYEKMQ (reference sequence). V gave up 0 bases and J gave up 0 bases, with 5 bases separating them. The DNA of the CDR3 is TGTGCCAGCAGCTTAGGCAGACACCAAGAGACCCAGTACTTC. Translating it yields CASSLGRHQETQYF. Looking up the rest from reference TRBV13 and TRBJ2-5 gives the full variable domain: AAGVIQSPRHLIKEKRETATLKCYPIPRHDTVYWYQQGPGQDPQFLISFYEKMQSDKGSIPDRFSAQQFSDYHSELNMSSLELGDSALYFCASSLGRHQETQYFGPGTRLLVL.

The chain joins TRBV14 to TRBJ2-1, with TRBD2 matching 11 bases. This CDR3 comprises 15 residues. The germline gives CDR1 SGHDN, CDR2 FVKESK. Germline trimming cut 4 bases from V and 4 bases from J; bases unmatched to any gene: 3. CDR3 sequence (DNA): TGTGCCAGCAGCCTATTAGCGGGGGGGTACAATGAGCAGTTCTTC. Protein product: CASSLLAGGYNEQFF.

The chain carries TRBV9 and TRBJ2-1; D could derive from TRBD1 or TRBD2 (6 bases each). Trimming left V 3 bases short and J 10 bases short, with 17 bases between. The CDR3 is made up of 14 amino acids. From germline, CDR1 is SGDLS and CDR2 YYNGEE. CDR3 nucleotide sequence: TGTGCCAGCAGCGCCGGGGGCGAGGTTTGGGAGCAGTTCTTC. Protein sequence: CASSAGGEVWEQFF.

The chain combines TRBV5-1 with TRBJ2-7; TRBD2 might be the D (5 bases). Germline loops: CDR1 SGHRS, CDR2 YFSETQ. This CDR3 spans 13 amino acids. V was shortened by 4 bases and J by 1 base, with 9 bases between the two germline ends. The CDR3 spells CASSLRTSYEQYF. Here the CDR3 DNA reads TGCGCCAGCAGCCTGAGGACTTCCTACGAGCAGTACTTC.

The chain has TRBV5-4 and TRBJ2-2; D unresolved. The CDR3 has 11 amino acids. The germline gives CDR1 SGHNT, CDR2 YYREEE (reference sequence). V gave up 3 bases and J gave up 7 bases, with 4 bases separating them. The CDR3 region is CASSSNGELFF. CDR3 bases: TGTGCCAGCAGCTCTAACGGGGAGCTGTTTTTT. The whole variable domain, remainder taken from reference TRBV5-4 and TRBJ2-2, is ETGVTQSPTHLIKTRGQQVTLRCSSQSGHNTVSWYQQALGQGPQFIFQYYREEENGRGNFPPRFSGLQFPNYSSELNVNALELDDSALYLCASSSNGELFFGEGSRLTVL.

The chain recombines TRBV11-2 with TRBJ2-3; D gene uncertain. V lost 4 bases to trimming and J lost 0 bases, with 14 bases between them. Germline V gives CDR1 SGHAT, CDR2 FQNNGV. This CDR3 comprises 16 residues. The CDR3 loop reads CASSSWTDASTDTQYF. CDR3 DNA: TGTGCCAGCAGCTCCTGGACGGACGCTAGCACAGATACGCAGTATTTT.

The CDR3 DNA is TGTGCCAGCAGTGTTAGGGCGGGAGTCTCCTACAATGAGCAGTTCTTC. Translation gives CASSVRAGVSYNEQFF. This sequence joins TRBV7-9 and TRBJ2-1; 7 bases fit TRBD2. This CDR3 region has 16 residues. Losses at the gene ends were 6 bases for V and 0 bases for J; bases not matched to a gene: 8. Per the germline V gene, CDR1 is SEHNR and CDR2 is FQNEAQ (reference sequence).

This clone was detected only a few times. The chain combines TRBV4-1 with TRBJ2-1, with unresolved D. With 1 base removed from V and 6 bases from J, the gap between germline ends came to 7 bases. This CDR3 has 13 amino acids. Per the germline V gene, CDR1 is MGHRA and CDR2 is YSYEKL. The CDR3 is CASSQVEFNEQFF. CDR3 nucleotide sequence: TGCGCCAGCAGCCAAGTCGAGTTCAATGAGCAGTTCTTC.

This chain uses TRBV28 with TRBJ2-5; 10 positions match TRBD1. This CDR3 region has 16 residues. Germline CDR1 and CDR2: MDHEN and SYDVKM. J gave up 5 bases and V 4 bases, and 10 bases lay outside the gene matches. The CDR3 protein is CASSSNDRGQMETQYF. DNA of the CDR3: TGTGCCAGCAGTTCCAATGACAGGGGGCAGATGGAGACCCAGTACTTC. The entire variable domain, with the rest obtained from reference TRBV28 and TRBJ2-5, is as follows: DVKVTQSSRYLVKRTGEKVFLECVQDMDHENMFWYRQDPGLGLRLIYFSYDVKMKEKGDIPEGYSVSREKKERFSLILESASTNQTSMYLCASSSNDRGQMETQYFGPGTRLLVL.